What follows is one T cell receptor (beta chain) and its context. This entry comes from a study of shared clonotypes between healthy human individuals. This CDR3 spans 16 amino acids. Trimming removed 0 bases at V and 0 bases at J, with 10 bases between. Germline V gives CDR1 SGDLS, CDR2 YYNGEE. Repertoires were generated with immunoSEQ multiplex PCR, while TCRdb's copy carries only in-frame clones and drops some. The sample shows roughly 650,000 clones, roughly 97% of them seen only once. Sequenced input: naive CD4+ T cells sorted from blood. Subset described: CD45RA+ positively selected. The sequence came from a woman aged 25 to 39 in good health. V is TRBV9 and J is TRBJ2-1; the D gene is possibly TRBD2 (6 bases). Written as DNA, the CDR3 is TGTGCCAGCAGCGTAGTTCCCGGGAGCTCCTACAATGAGCAGTTCTTC. It specifies CASSVVPGSSYNEQFF. Variable domain in full (rest from reference TRBV9 and TRBJ2-1): DSGVTQTPKHLITATGQRVTLRCSPRSGDLSVYWYQQSLDQGLQFLIQYYNGEERAKGNILERFSAQQFPDLHSELNLSSLELGDSALYFCASSVVPGSSYNEQFFGPGTRLTVL.